This TCR beta chain was retrieved from a study of shared clonotypes between healthy human individuals. Overall study findings and caveats: Naive subsets typically showed greater estimated richness than memory subsets. Rarefaction analysis demonstrated incomplete sorted-subset sequencing notwithstanding large depth.

Negatively enriched CD4+ T cells were divided by CD45RA into naive and memory. The input for sorted-subset replicate PCRs was about 0.2 ug DNA, about 30,000 T cell genomes. Profiling relied on immunoSEQ multiplex PCR, and the TCRdb table lists in-frame clones only, not all of them. The sample yields millions of clones, roughly 95% seen once. In regard to this clone: Its antigen is undetermined. Other DNA sequences in this specimen translate into the identical CDR3.

Germline values: CDR1 SGHTA, CDR2 FQGNSA. V lost 5 bases to trimming and J lost 0 bases; unmatched junction nucleotides: 3. The CDR3 spans 14 residues. Sequencing was done on a sample of naive CD4+ T cells sorted from blood. The subset here: CD45RA+ positively selected. The V gene is TRBV7-2, the J gene TRBJ1-1; 7 bases map to TRBD1. The source of this sequence is a man between 18 and 29 years old in good health. The CDR3 reads CASSLGTVNTEAFF. The CDR3 DNA sequence: TGTGCCAGCAGCCTCGGGACAGTGAACACTGAAGCTTTCTTT. Filled out from reference TRBV7-2 and TRBJ1-1, the complete variable domain reads GAGVSQSPSNKVTEKGKDVELRCDPISGHTALYWYRQSLGQGLEFLIYFQGNSAPDKSGLPSDRFSAERTGGSVSTLTIQRTQQEDSAVYLCASSLGTVNTEAFFGQGTRLTVV.